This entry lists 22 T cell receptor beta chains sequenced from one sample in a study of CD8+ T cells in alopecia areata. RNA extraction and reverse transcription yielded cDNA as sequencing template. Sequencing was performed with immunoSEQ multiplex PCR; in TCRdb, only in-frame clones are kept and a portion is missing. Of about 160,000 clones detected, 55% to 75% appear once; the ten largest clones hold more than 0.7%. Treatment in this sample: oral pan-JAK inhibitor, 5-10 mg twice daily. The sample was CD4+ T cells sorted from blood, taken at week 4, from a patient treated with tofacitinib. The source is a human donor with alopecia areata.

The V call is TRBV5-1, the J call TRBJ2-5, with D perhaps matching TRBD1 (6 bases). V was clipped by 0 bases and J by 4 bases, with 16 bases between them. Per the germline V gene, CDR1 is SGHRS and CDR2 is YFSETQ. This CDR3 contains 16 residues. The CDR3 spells CASSLEGHLAGETQYF. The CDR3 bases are TGCGCCAGCAGCTTGGAGGGACACCTAGCAGGAGAGACCCAGTACTTC.

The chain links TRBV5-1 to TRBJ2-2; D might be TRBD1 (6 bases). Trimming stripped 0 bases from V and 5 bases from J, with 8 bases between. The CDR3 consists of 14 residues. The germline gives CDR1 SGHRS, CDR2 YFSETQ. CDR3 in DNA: TGCGCCAGCAGCTTGGTGCAGGGGACCGGGGAGCTGTTTTTT. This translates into CASSLVQGTGELFF.

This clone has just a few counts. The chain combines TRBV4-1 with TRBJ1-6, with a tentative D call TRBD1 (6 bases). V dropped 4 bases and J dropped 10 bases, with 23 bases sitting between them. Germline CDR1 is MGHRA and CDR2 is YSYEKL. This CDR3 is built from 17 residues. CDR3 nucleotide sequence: TGCGCCAGCAGCCTCGGTGGAGGGGGAGTATTAGGGTCACCCCTCCACTTT. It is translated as CASSLGGGGVLGSPLHF.

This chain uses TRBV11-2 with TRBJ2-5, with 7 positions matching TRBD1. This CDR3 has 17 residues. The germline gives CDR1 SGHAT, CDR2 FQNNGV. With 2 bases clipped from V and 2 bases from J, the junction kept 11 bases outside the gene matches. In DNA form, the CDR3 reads TGTGCCAGCAGCTTATCCTTAGGGACAGCACTGCAAGAGACCCAGTACTTC. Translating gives CASSLSLGTALQETQYF.

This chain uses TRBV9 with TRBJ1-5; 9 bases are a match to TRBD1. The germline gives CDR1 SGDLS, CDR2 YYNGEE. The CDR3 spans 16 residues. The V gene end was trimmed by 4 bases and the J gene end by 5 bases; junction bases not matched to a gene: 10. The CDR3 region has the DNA TGTGCCAGCAGCAGAGGGACAGGGAGTGAGTATCAGCCCCAGCATTTT. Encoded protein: CASSRGTGSEYQPQHF. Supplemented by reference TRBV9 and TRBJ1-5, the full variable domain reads DSGVTQTPKHLITATGQRVTLRCSPRSGDLSVYWYQQSLDQGLQFLIQYYNGEERAKGNILERFSAQQFPDLHSELNLSSLELGDSALYFCASSRGTGSEYQPQHFGDGTRLSIL.

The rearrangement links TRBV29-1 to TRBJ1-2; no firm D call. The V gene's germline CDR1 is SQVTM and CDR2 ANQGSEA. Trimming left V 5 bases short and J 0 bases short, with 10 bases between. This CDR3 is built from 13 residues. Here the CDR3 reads CSVSTLANYGYTF. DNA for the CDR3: TGCAGCGTTTCGACTCTAGCTAACTATGGCTACACCTTC.

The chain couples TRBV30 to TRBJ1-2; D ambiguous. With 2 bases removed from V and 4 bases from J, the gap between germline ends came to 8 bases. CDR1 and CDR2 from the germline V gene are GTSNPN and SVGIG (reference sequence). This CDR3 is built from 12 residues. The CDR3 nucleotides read TGTGCCTGGAGTAGAGGACTCTATGGCTACACCTTC. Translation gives CAWSRGLYGYTF.

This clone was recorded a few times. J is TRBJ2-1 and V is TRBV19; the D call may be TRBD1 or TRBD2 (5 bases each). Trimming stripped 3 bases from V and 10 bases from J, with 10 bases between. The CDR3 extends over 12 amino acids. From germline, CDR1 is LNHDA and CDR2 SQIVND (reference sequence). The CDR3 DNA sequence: TGTGCCAGTAGTATTGGAGGACAAGAGCAGTTCTTC. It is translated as CASSIGGQEQFF.

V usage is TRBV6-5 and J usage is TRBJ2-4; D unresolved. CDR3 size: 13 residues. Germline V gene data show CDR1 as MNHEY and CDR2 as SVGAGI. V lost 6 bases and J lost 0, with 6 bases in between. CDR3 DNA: TGTGCCAGCAGACCTTCAGCCAAAAACATTCAGTACTTC. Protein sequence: CASRPSAKNIQYF.

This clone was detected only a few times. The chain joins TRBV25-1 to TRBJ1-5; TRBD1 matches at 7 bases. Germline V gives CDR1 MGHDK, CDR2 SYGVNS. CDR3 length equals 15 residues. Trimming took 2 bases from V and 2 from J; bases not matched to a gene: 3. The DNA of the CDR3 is TGTGCCAGCAGTGAAGGAGGGGGCGGCAATCAGCCCCAGCATTTT. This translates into CASSEGGGGNQPQHF.

The CDR3 DNA reads as TGCAGCGTTGAGGGTAGCGGGGGGGCGAACACCGGGGAGCTGTTTTTT. It is translated as CSVEGSGGANTGELFF. V is TRBV29-1 and J is TRBJ2-2; 11 bases match TRBD2. There are 16 residues in the CDR3. Germline V gives CDR1 SQVTM, CDR2 ANQGSEA. After removal of 3 bases from V and 0 bases from J, the junction contained 3 bases not matched to a gene.

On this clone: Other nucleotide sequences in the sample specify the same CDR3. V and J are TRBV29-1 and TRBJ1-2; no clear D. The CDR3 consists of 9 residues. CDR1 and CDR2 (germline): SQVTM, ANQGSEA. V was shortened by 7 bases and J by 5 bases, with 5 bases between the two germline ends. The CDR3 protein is CSADYGYTF. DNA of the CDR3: TGCAGCGCGGATTATGGCTACACCTTC.

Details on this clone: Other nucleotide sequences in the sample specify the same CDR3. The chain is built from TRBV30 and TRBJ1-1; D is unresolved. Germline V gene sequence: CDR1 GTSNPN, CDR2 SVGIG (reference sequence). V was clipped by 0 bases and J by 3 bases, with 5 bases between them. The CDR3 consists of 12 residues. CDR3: CAWSVRDTEAFF. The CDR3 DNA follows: TGTGCCTGGAGTGTAAGAGACACTGAAGCTTTCTTT.

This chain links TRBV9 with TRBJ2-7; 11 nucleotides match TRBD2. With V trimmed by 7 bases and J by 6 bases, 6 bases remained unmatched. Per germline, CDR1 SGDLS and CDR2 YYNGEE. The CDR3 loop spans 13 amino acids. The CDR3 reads CASPCSGGVEQYF. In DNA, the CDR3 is TGTGCCAGCCCATGTAGCGGGGGGGTCGAGCAGTACTTC.

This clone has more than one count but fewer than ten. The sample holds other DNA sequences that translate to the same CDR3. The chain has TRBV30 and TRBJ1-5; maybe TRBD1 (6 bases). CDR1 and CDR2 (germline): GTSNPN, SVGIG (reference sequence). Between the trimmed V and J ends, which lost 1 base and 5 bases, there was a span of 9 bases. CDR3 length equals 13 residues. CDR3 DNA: TGTGCCTGGAGTGGAGGGGGGGATCAGCCCCAGCATTTT. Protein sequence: CAWSGGGDQPQHF.

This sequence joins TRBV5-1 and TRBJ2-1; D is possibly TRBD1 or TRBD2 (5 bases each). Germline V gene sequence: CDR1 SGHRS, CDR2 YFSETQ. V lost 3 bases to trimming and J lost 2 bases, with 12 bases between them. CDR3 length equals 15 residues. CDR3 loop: CASSSSGLTYNEQFF. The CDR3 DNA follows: TGCGCCAGCAGCTCTTCGGGGCTTACCTACAATGAGCAGTTCTTC.

The DNA of the CDR3 is TGTGCCAGCACGTGGGGCGGAGAGACCCAGTACTTC. This translates into CASTWGGETQYF. The rearrangement uses TRBV7-9 and TRBJ2-5, with D perhaps matching TRBD1 (5 bases). The CDR3 consists of 12 residues. The germline V and J ends were trimmed by 7 bases and 4 bases, with 10 bases remaining between them. CDR1 is SEHNR, CDR2 FQNEAQ, per germline (reference sequence).

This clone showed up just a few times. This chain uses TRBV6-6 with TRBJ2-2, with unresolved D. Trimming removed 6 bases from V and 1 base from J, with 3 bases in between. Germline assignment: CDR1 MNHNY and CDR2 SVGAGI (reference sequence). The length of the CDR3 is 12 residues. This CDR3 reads CASRGNTGELFF. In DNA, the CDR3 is TGTGCCAGCAGGGGGAACACCGGGGAGCTGTTTTTT.

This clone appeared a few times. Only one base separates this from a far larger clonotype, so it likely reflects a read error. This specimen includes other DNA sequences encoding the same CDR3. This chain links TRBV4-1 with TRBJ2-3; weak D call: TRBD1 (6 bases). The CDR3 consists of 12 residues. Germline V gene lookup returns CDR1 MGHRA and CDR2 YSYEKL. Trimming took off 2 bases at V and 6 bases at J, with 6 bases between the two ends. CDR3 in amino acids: CASSQTGDTQYF. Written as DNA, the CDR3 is TGCGCCAGCAGCCAAACAGGGGATACGCAGTATTTT.

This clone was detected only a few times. CDR3: CASRTGGLGGYTF. In DNA form, the CDR3 reads TGTGCCAGCAGGACAGGGGGCTTGGGAGGCTACACCTTC. This chain connects TRBV6-5 to TRBJ1-2, with TRBD1 matching over 10 bases. CDR1 is MNHEY, CDR2 SVGAGI, per germline. The V gene end was trimmed by 6 bases and the J gene end by 8 bases; junction bases not matched to a gene: 6. The CDR3 is 13 residues long.

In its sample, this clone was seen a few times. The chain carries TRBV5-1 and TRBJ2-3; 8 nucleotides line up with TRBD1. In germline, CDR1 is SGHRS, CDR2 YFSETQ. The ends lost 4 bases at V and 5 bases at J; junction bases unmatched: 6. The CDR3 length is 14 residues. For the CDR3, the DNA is TGCGCCAGCAGCCCGACAGGGGTGGGAGATACGCAGTATTTT. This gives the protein CASSPTGVGDTQYF.

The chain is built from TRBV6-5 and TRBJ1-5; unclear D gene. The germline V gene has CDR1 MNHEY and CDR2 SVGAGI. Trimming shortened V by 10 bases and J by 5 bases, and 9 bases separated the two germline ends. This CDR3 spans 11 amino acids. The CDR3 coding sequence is TGTGCCACCAAAGCGTATCAGCCCCAGCATTTT. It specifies CATKAYQPQHF.